The next 22 T cell receptor beta chains were all read from a single sample in a study of read filtering for tumor transcriptome and immune sequencing. The library was built from about 370 ng RNA with molecular barcoded adaptors for alpha/delta and beta/gamma chains. MiXCR was run by TCRdb on the reads, yielding one entry per CDR3 protein. Found here are about 6,000 distinct CDR3 sequences, around 24% of them singletons; the top ten hold about half. The specimen sequenced was a population of CD138-negative cells sorted from bone marrow. Source of these receptors: a donor at least 40 years old with multiple myeloma.

This clonotype ranks as medium-sized. The rearrangement joins TRBV18 to TRBJ1-4; D not certain. The V and J ends lost 3 bases and 5 bases respectively, with 10 bases between them. Germline CDR1 KGHSH, CDR2 LQKENI. This CDR3 is built from 14 residues. CDR3 coding DNA: TGTGCCAGCTCACCCGGGCCGACGAATGAAAAACTGTTTTTT. Protein sequence: CASSPGPTNEKLFF.

At least ten counts were recorded for this clonotype. V is TRBV5-1 and J is TRBJ2-7, with 12 bases lining up with TRBD2. V lost 0 bases and J lost 2; bases outside the gene matches: 3. This CDR3 comprises 16 residues. Germline CDR1 is SGHRS and CDR2 is YFSETQ. The CDR3 sequence is CASSLVGLAGTYEQYF. CDR3 in DNA: TGCGCCAGCAGCTTGGTTGGACTAGCGGGGACCTACGAGCAGTACTTC.

This clonotype was seen at least ten times. The chain is built from TRBV7-9 and TRBJ2-3, with 11 bases that match TRBD2. CDR3 size: 17 residues. Germline V gives CDR1 SEHNR, CDR2 FQNEAQ (reference sequence). Losses at the gene ends were 4 bases for V and 4 bases for J; bases not matched to a gene: 10. CDR3 bases: TGTGCCAGCAGCTCTACGTTACTAGCGGGAGAGGCAGATACGCAGTATTTT. Translated: CASSSTLLAGEADTQYF.

This clonotype was seen ten or more times. DNA for the CDR3: TGCAGCGTTGCGGTCCGGGACAGGGGCTTCTACGAGCAGTACTTC. The encoded protein is CSVAVRDRGFYEQYF. The genes are TRBV29-1 and TRBJ2-7; 10 nucleotides match TRBD1. The CDR3 runs 15 residues. Germline-derived CDR1 and CDR2 are SQVTM and ANQGSEA. Trimming removed 4 bases from V and 3 bases from J; junction bases left unmatched: 9.

Ten or more counts support this clonotype. The chain recombines TRBV5-1 with TRBJ2-2; D unclear. Germline V gene data show CDR1 as SGHRS and CDR2 as YFSETQ. Trimming removed 0 bases at V and 0 bases at J, with 15 bases between. The CDR3 is 18 amino acids. The CDR3 DNA sequence: TGCGCCAGCAGCTTGGAGGGTACGATCTGGGCGAACACCGGGGAGCTGTTTTTT. This gives the protein CASSLEGTIWANTGELFF.

This clonotype has ten or more counts. The genes are TRBV4-1 and TRBJ1-6, with unresolved D. Per the germline V gene, CDR1 is MGHRA and CDR2 is YSYEKL. This CDR3 has 17 amino acids. V was trimmed by 1 base and J by 4 bases, leaving 14 bases between them. In DNA, the CDR3 is TGCGCCAGCAGCCAAGGGGCAGCGCCACTTTATAATTCACCCCTCCACTTT. This codes for CASSQGAAPLYNSPLHF.

This clonotype was observed at least ten times. The chain couples TRBV4-3 to TRBJ1-3, with 7 bases aligning to TRBD1. The CDR3 extends over 15 amino acids. CDR1 and CDR2 from the germline V gene are LGHNA and YSLEER. V shed 3 bases, J shed 4 bases, and the junction held 6 bases outside the gene matches. The CDR3: CASSHGQDRGNTIYF. The CDR3 DNA reads TGCGCCAGCAGCCATGGACAGGACCGGGGAAACACCATATATTTT.

This clonotype was observed a few times. The chain combines TRBV4-2 with TRBJ1-4; D remains ambiguous. Germline V gives CDR1 LGHNA, CDR2 YNFKEQ. The CDR3 runs 18 residues. V was trimmed by 1 base and J by 0 bases, leaving 15 bases between them. This chain's CDR3 is CASSQGSGNGSTNEKLFF. CDR3 in DNA: TGTGCCAGCAGCCAAGGGTCCGGGAATGGTTCAACTAATGAAAAACTGTTTTTT.

Worth noting for this clonotype: The germline gene is not matched at one end of the junction; a read error may be the cause. This chain joins TRBV30 and TRBJ1-1; TRBD1 matches 7 bases. In germline, CDR1 is GTSNPN, CDR2 SVGIG (reference sequence). The CDR3 covers 15 residues. CDR3 in DNA: TGCGCCTGGAACCTGCAGGGGGGTCGGGGCGCTGAAGCTTTCTTT. Protein product: CAWNLQGGRGAEAFF.

This clonotype was found many times. The genes are TRBV4-2 and TRBJ2-3, with no clear D. Trimming cost V 0 bases and J 2 bases, with 15 bases left between them. Germline CDR1 LGHNA, CDR2 YNFKEQ. The CDR3 is 17 amino acids. CDR3: CASSQENPPRHTDTQYF. The CDR3 DNA is TGTGCCAGCAGCCAAGAAAACCCGCCTAGACACACAGATACGCAGTATTTT.

By frequency in the sample, this clonotype is medium-sized. CDR3 protein: CSGTSGGGYEQFF. The CDR3 DNA follows: TGCAGCGGAACTAGCGGGGGGGGTTATGAGCAGTTCTTC. The chain uses TRBV29-1 and TRBJ2-1; 13 nucleotides match TRBD2. CDR1 and CDR2 (germline): SQVTM, ANQGSEA. This CDR3 is built from 13 residues. Trimming at V came to 7 bases and at J to 8 bases, leaving 5 bases not matched to a gene.

This clonotype was picked up many times. V gene TRBV20-1 combines with J gene TRBJ2-3; D perhaps matches TRBD2 (5 bases). Per germline, CDR1 DFQATT and CDR2 SNEGSKA (reference sequence). The CDR3 totals 14 residues. Trimming shortened V by 0 bases and J by 3 bases, and 10 bases separated the two germline ends. The CDR3 is CSARDISVTDTQYF. DNA of the CDR3: TGCAGTGCTAGAGATATTAGCGTGACAGATACGCAGTATTTT.

This clonotype was seen ten or more times. The CDR3 bases are TGTGCCAGCAGTTACGTGCGACAAGAGACCCAGTACTTC. It codes for CASSYVRQETQYF. This chain connects TRBV6-5 to TRBJ2-5; D not resolved. The V and J ends lost 2 bases and 2 bases respectively, with 6 bases between them. CDR3 length: 13 amino acids. Germline CDR1 MNHEY, CDR2 SVGAGI.

This clonotype showed up many times. The chain has TRBV7-8 and TRBJ2-1; 7 bases fit TRBD2. The CDR3 has 15 residues. Germline V lookup: CDR1 SGHVS, CDR2 FQNEAQ. With 4 bases clipped from V and 5 bases from J, the junction kept 8 bases outside the gene matches. CDR3 nucleotide sequence: TGTGCCAGCAGCTCGTGGGCGGGGGAAAACAATGAGCAGTTCTTC. This encodes CASSSWAGENNEQFF.

This clonotype ranks as medium-sized. The chain couples TRBV11-2 to TRBJ2-1; D gene unclear. The CDR3 consists of 16 residues. The V end lost 2 bases, the J end lost 7 bases, and 18 bases lay between the germline ends. Germline CDR1 SGHAT, CDR2 FQNNGV. For the CDR3, the DNA is TGTGCCAGCAGCTTACTGTCTAGTACCCTTACAAATGAGCAGTTCTTC. This sequence encodes CASSLLSSTLTNEQFF.

This clonotype occurred many times. The chain has TRBV13 and TRBJ2-7; 7 bases map to TRBD2. This CDR3 is 13 amino acids long. Trimming removed 5 bases from V and 7 bases from J; junction bases left unmatched: 8. Looked up from germline, CDR1 is PRHDT and CDR2 is FYEKMQ (reference sequence). The CDR3 sequence: CASSGLVGSEQYF. The CDR3 nucleotides are TGTGCCAGCAGCGGACTAGTGGGTTCAGAGCAGTACTTC.

This clonotype was found a few times. V usage is TRBV7-8 and J usage is TRBJ2-7; a possible D gene is TRBD2 (6 bases). CDR1 is SGHVS, CDR2 FQNEAQ, per germline. The CDR3 sequence is 15 residues long. V lost 1 base and J 4 bases, leaving 14 bases between the germline ends. In DNA, the CDR3 is TGTGCCAGCAGCTTAGGTACACTAGCCAAATACGAGCAGTACTTC. It yields the protein CASSLGTLAKYEQYF.

This clonotype was recorded at least ten times. The chain recombines TRBV11-2 with TRBJ2-1; D is uncertain. The V end lost 2 bases, the J end lost 7 bases, and 6 bases lay between the germline ends. The CDR3 runs to 12 residues. Looked up from germline, CDR1 is SGHAT and CDR2 is FQNNGV. The CDR3 bases are TGTGCCAGCAGCTTATTACTTAATGAGCAGTTCTTC. The encoded protein is CASSLLLNEQFF.

This clonotype was seen at least ten times. The chain links TRBV4-3 to TRBJ2-2, with a weak D call TRBD2 (5 bases). The CDR3 length is 16 residues. V lost 1 base, J lost 2 bases, and 11 bases lay in between. Per the germline V gene, CDR1 is LGHNA and CDR2 is YSLEER. CDR3 protein: CASSQAPGLNTGELFF. The CDR3 DNA reads as TGCGCCAGCAGCCAAGCCCCCGGACTTAACACCGGGGAGCTGTTTTTT.

The rearrangement uses TRBV18 and TRBJ1-4, with 11 bases aligning to TRBD1. Germline-derived CDR1 and CDR2 are KGHSH and LQKENI. This CDR3 has 17 amino acids. The junction had 6 bases not matched to a gene; V was cut back by 3 bases and J by 3 bases. The CDR3 reads CASSPFGQGAANEKLFF. CDR3 DNA: TGTGCCAGCTCACCCTTCGGACAGGGGGCGGCTAATGAAAAACTGTTTTTT.

Comment on this clonotype: With a much larger clone just one base away, this may be a read error. The chain combines TRBV20-1 with TRBJ2-3, with D uncertain. The J call could be wrong; TRBJ1-5 is a better fit for the DNA end. This CDR3 is 11 amino acids long. The germline CDR1 and CDR2 sequences are DFQATT and SNEGSKA (reference sequence). CDR3 amino acids: CSATVLDTQHF. The CDR3 nucleotides read TGCAGTGCCACGGTGTTAGATACGCAGCATTTT.

As to this clonotype: With only one base between it and a far larger clone, this is likely a read error. V is TRBV5-4 and J is TRBJ2-1; 8 positions match TRBD2. V trimming: 4 bases; J trimming: 9 bases; junction bases outside the gene matches: 12. The V gene's germline CDR1 is SGHNT and CDR2 YYREEE (reference sequence). The CDR3 totals 15 residues. CDR3 residues: CASSQDVRLASEQFF. The CDR3 DNA reads as TGTGCCAGCAGCCAAGATGTAAGACTAGCGTCTGAGCAGTTCTTC.